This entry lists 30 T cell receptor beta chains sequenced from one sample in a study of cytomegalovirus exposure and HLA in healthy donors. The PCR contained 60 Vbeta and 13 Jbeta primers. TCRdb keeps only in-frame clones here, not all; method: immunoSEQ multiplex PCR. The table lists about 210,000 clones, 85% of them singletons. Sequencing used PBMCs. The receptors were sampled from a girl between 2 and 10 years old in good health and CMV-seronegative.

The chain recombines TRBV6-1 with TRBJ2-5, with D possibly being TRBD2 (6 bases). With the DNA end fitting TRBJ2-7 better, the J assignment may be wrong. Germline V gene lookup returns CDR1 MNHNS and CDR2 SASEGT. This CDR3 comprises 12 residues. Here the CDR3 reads CAYGGLANEQYF. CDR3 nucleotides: TGTGCCTACGGGGGTCTCGCTAACGAGCAGTACTTC.

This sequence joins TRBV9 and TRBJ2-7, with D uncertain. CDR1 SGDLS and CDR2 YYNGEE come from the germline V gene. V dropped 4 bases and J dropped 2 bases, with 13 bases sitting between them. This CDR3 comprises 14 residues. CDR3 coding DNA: TGTGCCAGCAGCCCCCCATCAAGCCCCTACGAGCAGTACTTC. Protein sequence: CASSPPSSPYEQYF.

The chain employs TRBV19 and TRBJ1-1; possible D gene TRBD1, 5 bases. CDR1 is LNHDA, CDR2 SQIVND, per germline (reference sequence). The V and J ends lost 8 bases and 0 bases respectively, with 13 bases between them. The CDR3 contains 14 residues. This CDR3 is CASAGQPMNTEAFF. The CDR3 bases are TGTGCCAGTGCGGGGCAGCCCATGAACACTGAAGCTTTCTTT.

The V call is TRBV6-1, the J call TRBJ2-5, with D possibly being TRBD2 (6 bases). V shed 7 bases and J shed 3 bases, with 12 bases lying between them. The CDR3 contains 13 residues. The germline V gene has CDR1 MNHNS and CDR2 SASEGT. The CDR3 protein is CASTGGLKETQYF. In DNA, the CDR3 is TGTGCCAGCACCGGAGGGTTAAAAGAGACCCAGTACTTC.

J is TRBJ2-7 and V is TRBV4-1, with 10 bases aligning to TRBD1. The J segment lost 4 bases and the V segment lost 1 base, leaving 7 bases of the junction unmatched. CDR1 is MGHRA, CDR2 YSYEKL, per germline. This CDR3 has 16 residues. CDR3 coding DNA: TGCGCCAGCAGCCAAGTGAGCGACAGGGGGCAGTACGAGCAGTACTTC. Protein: CASSQVSDRGQYEQYF.

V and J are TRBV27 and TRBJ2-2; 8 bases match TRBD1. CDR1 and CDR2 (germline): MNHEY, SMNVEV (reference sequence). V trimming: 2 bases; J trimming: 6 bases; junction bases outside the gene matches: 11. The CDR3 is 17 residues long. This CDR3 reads CASSLQGAVLLAGELFF. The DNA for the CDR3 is TGTGCCAGCAGTTTACAGGGGGCGGTTCTACTCGCCGGGGAGCTGTTTTTT.

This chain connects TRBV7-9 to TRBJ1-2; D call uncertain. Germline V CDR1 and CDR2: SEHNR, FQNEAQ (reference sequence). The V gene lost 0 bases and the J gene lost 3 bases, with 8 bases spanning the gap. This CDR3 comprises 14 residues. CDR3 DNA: TGTGCCAGCAGCTTAGCGCGGGGAGACTATGGCTACACCTTC. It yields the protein CASSLARGDYGYTF.

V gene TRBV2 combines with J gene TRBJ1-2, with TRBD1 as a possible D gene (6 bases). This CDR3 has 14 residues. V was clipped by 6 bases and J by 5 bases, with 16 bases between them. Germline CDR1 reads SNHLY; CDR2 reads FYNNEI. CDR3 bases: TGTGCCAGCAGCGGCGACAGGTCTTGGTATGGCTACACCTTC. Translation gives CASSGDRSWYGYTF.

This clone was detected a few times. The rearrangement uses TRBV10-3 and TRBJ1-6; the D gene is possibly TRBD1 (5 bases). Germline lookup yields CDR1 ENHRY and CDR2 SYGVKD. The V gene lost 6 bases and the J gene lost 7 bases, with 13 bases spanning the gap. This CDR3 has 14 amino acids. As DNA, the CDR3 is TGTGCCATCAGACTTGACAGTATAAATTCACCCCTCCACTTT. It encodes CAIRLDSINSPLHF.

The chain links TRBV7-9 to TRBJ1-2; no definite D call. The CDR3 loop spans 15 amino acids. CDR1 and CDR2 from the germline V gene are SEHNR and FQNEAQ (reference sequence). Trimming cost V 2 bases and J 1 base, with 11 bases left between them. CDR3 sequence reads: CASSLLVGLNYGYTF. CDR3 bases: TGTGCCAGCAGCTTATTGGTAGGACTTAACTATGGCTACACCTTC.

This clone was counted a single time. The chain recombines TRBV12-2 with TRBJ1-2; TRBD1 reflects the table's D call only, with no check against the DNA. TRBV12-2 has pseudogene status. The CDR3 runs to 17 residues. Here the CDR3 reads CASRLARVWDREAGYTF. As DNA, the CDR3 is TGTGCAAGTCGCTTAGCGCGAGTGTGGGACAGGGAGGCTGGCTACACCTTC.

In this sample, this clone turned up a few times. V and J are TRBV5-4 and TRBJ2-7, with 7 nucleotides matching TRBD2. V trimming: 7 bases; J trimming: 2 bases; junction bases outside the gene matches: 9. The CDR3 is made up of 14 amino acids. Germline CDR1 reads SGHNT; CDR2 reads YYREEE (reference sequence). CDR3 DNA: TGTGCCAGCTCTCGAGCGGGGTCCCCCTACGAGCAGTACTTC. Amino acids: CASSRAGSPYEQYF.

The CDR3 DNA sequence: TGTGCCAGCAGTGACCCGCGGCTCTACGAGCAGTACTTC. This sequence encodes CASSDPRLYEQYF. The V and J genes are TRBV6-1 and TRBJ2-7, with D unresolved. V was clipped by 3 bases and J by 3 bases, with 9 bases between them. The CDR3 is 13 amino acids. Looked up from germline, CDR1 is MNHNS and CDR2 is SASEGT.

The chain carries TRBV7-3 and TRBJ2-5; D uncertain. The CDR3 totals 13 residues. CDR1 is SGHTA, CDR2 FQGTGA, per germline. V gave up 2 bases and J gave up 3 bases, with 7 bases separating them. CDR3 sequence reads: CASSLFREETQYF. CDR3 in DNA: TGTGCCAGCAGCTTATTCCGGGAAGAGACCCAGTACTTC. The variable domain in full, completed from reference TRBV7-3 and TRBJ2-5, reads GAGVSQTPSNKVTEKGKYVELRCDPISGHTALYWYRQSLGQGPEFLIYFQGTGAADDSGLPNDRFFAVRPEGSVSTLKIQRTERGDSAVYLCASSLFREETQYFGPGTRLLVL.

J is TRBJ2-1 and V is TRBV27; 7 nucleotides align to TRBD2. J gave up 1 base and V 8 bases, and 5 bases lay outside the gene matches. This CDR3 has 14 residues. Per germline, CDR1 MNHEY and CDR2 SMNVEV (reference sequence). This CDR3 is CASRREGSYNEQFF. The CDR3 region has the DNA TGTGCCAGCCGCAGGGAGGGTTCCTACAATGAGCAGTTCTTC.

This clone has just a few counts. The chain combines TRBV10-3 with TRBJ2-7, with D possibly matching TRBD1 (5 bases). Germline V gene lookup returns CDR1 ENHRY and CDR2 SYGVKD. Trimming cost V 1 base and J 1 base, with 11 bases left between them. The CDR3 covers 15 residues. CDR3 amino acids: CAISEFQGSSYEQYF. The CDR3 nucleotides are TGTGCCATCAGTGAGTTTCAGGGTAGTTCCTACGAGCAGTACTTC.

Written as DNA, the CDR3 is TGTGCCAACCAGGCCCCCGGGGGATATAATTCACCCCTCCACTTT. This encodes CANQAPGGYNSPLHF. The chain is built from TRBV2 and TRBJ1-6; TRBD1 is a possible D gene (5 bases). The ends were cut back, 10 bases at V and 4 bases at J, with 17 bases in the middle. The CDR3 is 15 amino acids. Germline V lookup: CDR1 SNHLY, CDR2 FYNNEI.

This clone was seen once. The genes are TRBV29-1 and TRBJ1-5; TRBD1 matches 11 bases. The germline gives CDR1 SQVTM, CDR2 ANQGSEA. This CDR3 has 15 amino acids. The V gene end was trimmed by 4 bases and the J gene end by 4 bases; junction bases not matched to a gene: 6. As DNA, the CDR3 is TGCAGCGTTGTGATGGACAGGGGGCAAAATCAGCCCCAGCATTTT. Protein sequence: CSVVMDRGQNQPQHF.

For the CDR3, the DNA is TGTGCCAGCAGCGGGACAGGCACAGATACGCAGTATTTT. It yields the protein CASSGTGTDTQYF. The chain links TRBV5-6 to TRBJ2-3; 7 bases align to TRBD1. V was pared by 4 bases and J by 1 base, with 0 bases of the junction left unmatched. Germline V gene data show CDR1 as SGHDT and CDR2 as YYEEEE. The CDR3 consists of 13 residues.

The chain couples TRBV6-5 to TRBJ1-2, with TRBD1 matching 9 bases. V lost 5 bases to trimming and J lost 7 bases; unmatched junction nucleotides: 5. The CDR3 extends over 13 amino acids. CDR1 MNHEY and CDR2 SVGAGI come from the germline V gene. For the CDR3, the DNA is TGTGCCAGCAGTCAACAGGGGGCGGGTGGCTACACCTTC. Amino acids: CASSQQGAGGYTF.

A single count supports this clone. The CDR3 spells CASSPRLAQETQYF. Written as DNA, the CDR3 is TGTGCCAGCAGCCCACGACTAGCCCAAGAGACCCAGTACTTC. The chain joins TRBV13 to TRBJ2-5; 7 bases are shared with TRBD2. Germline CDR1 is PRHDT and CDR2 is FYEKMQ (reference sequence). This CDR3 contains 14 residues. Trimming cost V 5 bases and J 1 base; bases outside gene matches: 4.

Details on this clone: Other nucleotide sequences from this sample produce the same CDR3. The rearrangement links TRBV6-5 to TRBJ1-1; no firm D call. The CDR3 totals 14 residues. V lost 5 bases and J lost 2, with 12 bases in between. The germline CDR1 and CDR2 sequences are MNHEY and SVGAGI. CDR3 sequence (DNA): TGTGCCAGCAGTCCCCCGACGGGTAACACTGAAGCTTTCTTT. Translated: CASSPPTGNTEAFF.

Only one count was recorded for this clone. The CDR3 DNA reads as TGTGCCAGCAGTGAACTCGGCGGAACTAATGAAAAACTGTTTTTT. It yields the protein CASSELGGTNEKLFF. The V and J genes are TRBV2 and TRBJ1-4; D unresolved. V lost 2 bases and J 1 base, leaving 8 bases between the germline ends. Germline lookup yields CDR1 SNHLY and CDR2 FYNNEI. The CDR3 totals 15 residues.

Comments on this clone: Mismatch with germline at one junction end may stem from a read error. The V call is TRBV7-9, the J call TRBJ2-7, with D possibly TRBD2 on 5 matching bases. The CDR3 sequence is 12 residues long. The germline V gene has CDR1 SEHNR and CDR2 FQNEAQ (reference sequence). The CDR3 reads CSSKEGNYEQYF. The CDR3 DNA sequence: TGTTCCAGCAAAGAGGGAAACTACGAGCAGTACTTC.

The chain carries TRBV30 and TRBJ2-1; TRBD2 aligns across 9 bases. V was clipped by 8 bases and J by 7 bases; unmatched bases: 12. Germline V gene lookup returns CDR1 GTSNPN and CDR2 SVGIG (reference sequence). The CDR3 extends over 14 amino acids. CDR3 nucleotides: TGTGCCGCGCCTCTAGCGGGGATGAGGAATGAGCAGTTCTTC. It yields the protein CAAPLAGMRNEQFF.

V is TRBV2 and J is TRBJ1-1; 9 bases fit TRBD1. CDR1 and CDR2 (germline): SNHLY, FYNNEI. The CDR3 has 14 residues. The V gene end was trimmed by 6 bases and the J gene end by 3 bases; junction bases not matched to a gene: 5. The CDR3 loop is CASRGTGYYTEAFF. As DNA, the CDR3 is TGTGCCAGCAGGGGGACAGGGTATTACACTGAAGCTTTCTTT.

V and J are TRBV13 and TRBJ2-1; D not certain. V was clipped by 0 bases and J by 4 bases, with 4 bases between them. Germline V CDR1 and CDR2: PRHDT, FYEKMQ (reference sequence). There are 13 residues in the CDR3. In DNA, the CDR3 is TGTGCCAGCAGCTTAGGTAGTTACAATGAGCAGTTCTTC. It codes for CASSLGSYNEQFF.

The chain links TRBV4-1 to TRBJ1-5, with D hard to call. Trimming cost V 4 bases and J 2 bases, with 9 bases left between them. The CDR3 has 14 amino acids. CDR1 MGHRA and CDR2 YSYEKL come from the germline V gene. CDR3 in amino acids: CASSPQQRNQPQHF. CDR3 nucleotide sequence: TGCGCCAGCAGCCCACAGCAGCGCAATCAGCCCCAGCATTTT.

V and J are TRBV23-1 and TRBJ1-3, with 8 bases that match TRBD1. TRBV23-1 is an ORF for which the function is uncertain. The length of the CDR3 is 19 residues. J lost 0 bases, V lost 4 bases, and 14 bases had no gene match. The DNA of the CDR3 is TGCGCCAGCAGTCTCTCGGACAGGGTATTCCTCTTCTCTGGAAACACCATATATTTT. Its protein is CASSLSDRVFLFSGNTIYF.

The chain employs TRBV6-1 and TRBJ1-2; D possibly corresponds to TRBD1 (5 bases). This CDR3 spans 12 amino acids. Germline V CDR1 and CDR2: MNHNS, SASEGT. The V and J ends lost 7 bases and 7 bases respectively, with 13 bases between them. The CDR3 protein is CASKEGYSGYTF. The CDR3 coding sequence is TGTGCCAGCAAGGAGGGGTACAGTGGCTACACCTTC.